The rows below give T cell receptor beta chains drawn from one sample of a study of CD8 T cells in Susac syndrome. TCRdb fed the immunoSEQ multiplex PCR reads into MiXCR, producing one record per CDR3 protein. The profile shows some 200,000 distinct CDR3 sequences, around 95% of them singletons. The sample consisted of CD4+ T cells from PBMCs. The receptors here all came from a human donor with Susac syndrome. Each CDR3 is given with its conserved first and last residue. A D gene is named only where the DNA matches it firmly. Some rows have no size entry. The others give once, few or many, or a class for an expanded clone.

TGCAGCGCCACTCTCGGGCTCTATGGCTACACCTTC,CSATLGLYGYTF,TRBJ1-2,.,TRBV29-1,.
TGTGCTAGTGGTTTGGTACTTGGGCAGCGCAATCAGCCCCAGCATTTT,CASGLVLGQRNQPQHF,TRBJ1-5,.,TRBV12-5,.
TGCAGTGCTGCCTCTGCCACAGATACGCAGTATTTT,CSAASATDTQYF,TRBJ2-3,.,TRBV20-1,.
TGCGCCAGCAGCTTGGAGACAGGGGTTAATTCACCCCTCCACTTT,CASSLETGVNSPLHF,TRBJ1-6,TRBD1,TRBV5-1,.
TGTGCCAGCAGTCGGACAGATCTTAGCAATCAGCCCCAGCATTTT,CASSRTDLSNQPQHF,TRBJ1-5,.,TRBV6-1,.
TGCGCCAGCAGCCAGGGGGATACGCAGTATTTT,CASSQGDTQYF,TRBJ2-3,.,TRBV4-1,.
TGTGCCAGCCTACCCTATGCAGCAGCCAAAAACATTCAGTACTTC,CASLPYAAAKNIQYF,TRBJ2-4,.,TRBV6-1,.
TGTGCCAGCAGCTTAGAAGCACAGAACACTGAAGCTTTCTTT,CASSLEAQNTEAFF,TRBJ1-1,.,TRBV7-2,.
TGCGCCAGCAGAGGACTTACTAGCGGGGGGGCCGGAGGGGGAGATACGCAGTATTTT,CASRGLTSGGAGGGDTQYF,TRBJ2-3,TRBD2,TRBV10-2,.
TGCACCAGCAGCCTCTCTACGGGACAGGGGGCGCGGGACAATCAGCCCCAGCATTTT,CTSSLSTGQGARDNQPQHF,TRBJ1-5,.,TRBV1,.
TGTGCCAGCAGCCAGGGGGATAACTATGGCTACACCTTC,CASSQGDNYGYTF,TRBJ1-2,.,TRBV4-2,.
TGTGCCAGCAGTGAAGCCGGGCGGGGGGGCACCCTGGAGACCCAGTACTTC,CASSEAGRGGTLETQYF,TRBJ2-5,TRBD2,TRBV6-1,.
TGTGCCAGCAGCCGCGGACAGGGGGTTATCGCAGATACGCAGTATTTT,CASSRGQGVIADTQYF,TRBJ2-3,TRBD1,TRBV5-4,.
TGTGCCAGCAGCTTCTTTCCCACAAATGAGCAGTTCTTC,CASSFFPTNEQFF,TRBJ2-1,.,TRBV7-2,.
TGTGCCAGCAGTTACGGCCCCATCCCCCAGCATTTT,CASSYGPIPQHF,TRBJ1-5,.,TRBV6-2/TRBV6-3,.
TGCGCCAGCAGCCGCTCCGGGACAGGGCCGGGATACGAGCAGTACTTC,CASSRSGTGPGYEQYF,TRBJ2-7,TRBD1,TRBV5-1,once
TGTGCCAGCAGCCAGGGACTAGCGGGGGGCCAAGAGACCCAGTACTTC,CASSQGLAGGQETQYF,TRBJ2-5,TRBD2,TRBV7-7,.
TGTGCCTGGGAAAGGAGGGACAGGGGGGACGAGCAGTACTTC,CAWERRDRGDEQYF,TRBJ2-7,TRBD1,TRBV30,.
TGCAGTGCTGGCGAGACTAGAGGGTACAATGAGCAGTTCTTC,CSAGETRGYNEQFF,TRBJ2-1,.,TRBV20-1,.
TGCAGTGCTAGCTACCTGGACTCCCCCACAGATACGCAGTATTTT,CSASYLDSPTDTQYF,TRBJ2-3,.,TRBV20-1,.
TGTGCCAGCAGCTCACTGGCGGGTTTAGCCAAAAACATTCAGTACTTC,CASSSLAGLAKNIQYF,TRBJ2-4,.,TRBV28,.
TGTGCCTGGAGATCACAGTTGAACACTGAAGCTTTCTTT,CAWRSQLNTEAFF,TRBJ1-1,.,TRBV30,.
TGTGCCAGCAGTGACTCTTTCTTAAGCGGGGGGCCCACAGATACGCAGTATTTT,CASSDSFLSGGPTDTQYF,TRBJ2-3,TRBD2,TRBV6-4,.